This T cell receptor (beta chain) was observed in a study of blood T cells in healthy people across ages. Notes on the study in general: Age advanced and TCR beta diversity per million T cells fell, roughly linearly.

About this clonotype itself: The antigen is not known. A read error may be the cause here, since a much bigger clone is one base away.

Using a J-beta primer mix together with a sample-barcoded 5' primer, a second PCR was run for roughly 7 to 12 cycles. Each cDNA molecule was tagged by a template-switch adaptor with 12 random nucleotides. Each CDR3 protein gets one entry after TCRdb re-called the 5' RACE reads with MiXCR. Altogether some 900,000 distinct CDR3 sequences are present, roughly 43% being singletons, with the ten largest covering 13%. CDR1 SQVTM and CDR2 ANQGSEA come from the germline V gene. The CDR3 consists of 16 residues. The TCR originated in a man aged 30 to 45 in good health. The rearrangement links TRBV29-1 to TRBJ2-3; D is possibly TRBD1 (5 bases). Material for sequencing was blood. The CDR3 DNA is TGCAGCGGTGAAGACGCGCCAGGGTATCTCGCAGATACGCAGTATTTT. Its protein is CSGEDAPGYLADTQYF.